Below, 11 T cell receptor beta chains from the same sample are listed, as sequenced in a study of T cell responses to AZD1222 COVID-19 vaccine. Clones were read by immunoSEQ multiplex PCR, and TCRdb kept only the in-frame ones, dropping some. Among 150,000 or so clones listed, 90% were seen once. Sequencing was performed on peripheral blood, taken on day 0 of AZD1222 vaccination. Source of these receptors: an adult in good health.

J is TRBJ2-1 and V is TRBV19; 11 bases fit TRBD2. The CDR3 loop spans 14 amino acids. J lost 6 bases, V lost 8 bases, and 6 bases had no gene match. Germline assignment: CDR1 LNHDA and CDR2 SQIVND (reference sequence). The CDR3 sequence is CASHSGGVPNEQFF. The CDR3 DNA sequence: TGTGCCAGTCATAGCGGGGGGGTCCCCAATGAGCAGTTCTTC.

This chain uses TRBV4-1 with TRBJ1-2; 9 positions agree with TRBD1. This CDR3 is 13 amino acids long. Losses at the gene ends were 7 bases for V and 6 bases for J; bases not matched to a gene: 6. Germline V CDR1 and CDR2: MGHRA, YSYEKL. The CDR3 bases are TGCGCCAGCACCGACGGGACAGGGAATGGCTACACCTTC. This gives the protein CASTDGTGNGYTF.

V usage is TRBV19 and J usage is TRBJ1-1, with no clear D. This CDR3 is built from 11 residues. Germline loops: CDR1 LNHDA, CDR2 SQIVND (reference sequence). Trimming took 3 bases from V and 6 from J, leaving 5 bases between them. The CDR3 protein is CASSIGAEAFF. CDR3 DNA: TGTGCCAGTAGTATCGGAGCTGAAGCTTTCTTT.

The CDR3 DNA reads as TGTGCCAGCAGTTTAGACGGACTAGCGGGTAGCTCCTACGAGCAGTACTTC. As protein: CASSLDGLAGSSYEQYF. The chain has TRBV28 and TRBJ2-7, with 11 nucleotides matching TRBD2. This CDR3 contains 17 residues. V trimming: 2 bases; J trimming: 0 bases; junction bases outside the gene matches: 6. Germline CDR1 MDHEN, CDR2 SYDVKM.

This chain connects TRBV5-6 to TRBJ2-7, with D possibly matching TRBD1 (7 bases). Germline values: CDR1 SGHDT, CDR2 YYEEEE. CDR3 length: 15 amino acids. The germline V and J ends were trimmed by 3 bases and 4 bases, with 17 bases remaining between them. CDR3 loop: CASSSYGGGAYEQYF. The DNA for the CDR3 is TGTGCCAGCAGCTCGTACGGAGGGGGCGCTTACGAGCAGTACTTC.

The genes are TRBV11-3 and TRBJ2-7, with no clear D. Germline assignment: CDR1 SGHNT and CDR2 YENEEA. This CDR3 spans 12 amino acids. V dropped 3 bases and J dropped 4 bases, with 7 bases sitting between them. This CDR3 is CASSLTGYEQYF. CDR3 DNA sequence: TGTGCCAGCAGCTTGACCGGATACGAGCAGTACTTC.

V usage is TRBV10-3 and J usage is TRBJ2-7; D unclear. The germline V and J ends were trimmed by 6 bases and 5 bases, with 11 bases remaining between them. The CDR3 length is 12 residues. Germline V CDR1 and CDR2: ENHRY, SYGVKD. The CDR3 spells CAIRGFADEQYF. The CDR3 DNA follows: TGTGCCATCAGGGGGTTCGCCGACGAGCAGTACTTC.

J is TRBJ1-5 and V is TRBV19; D not certain. Germline V gene sequence: CDR1 LNHDA, CDR2 SQIVND (reference sequence). This CDR3 has 15 amino acids. Trimming took 3 bases from V and 2 from J, leaving 11 bases between them. The CDR3 sequence: CASSIRGGGNQPQHF. The CDR3 DNA is TGTGCCAGTAGTATTCGAGGAGGAGGCAATCAGCCCCAGCATTTT.

The chain combines TRBV21-1 with TRBJ2-5. TRBV21-1 is annotated as a pseudogene. CDR3 length: 13 amino acids. The CDR3 region has the DNA TGTGCCAGCAGCAAACCGCTCCCCGAGACCCAGTACTTC. Translation gives CASSKPLPETQYF.

J is TRBJ1-5 and V is TRBV3-1 (or the pseudogene TRBV3-2); no clear D gene. Trimming removed 3 bases from V and 4 bases from J, with 7 bases in between. Germline V gene sequence: CDR1 LGHDT, CDR2 YNNKEL (reference sequence). This CDR3 is 13 amino acids long. CDR3 coding DNA: TGTGCCAGCAGCCACGGACGGAATCAGCCCCAGCATTTT. Its protein is CASSHGRNQPQHF.

The CDR3 loop is CAWSATLHGYTF. The DNA for the CDR3 is TGTGCCTGGAGTGCAACCCTACATGGCTACACCTTC. This chain uses TRBV30 with TRBJ1-2; no clear D gene. In germline, CDR1 is GTSNPN, CDR2 SVGIG (reference sequence). The V end was cut by 1 base, the J end by 6 bases, with 9 bases between. The CDR3 covers 12 residues.